Following are 27 T cell receptor beta chains from one sample sequenced in a study of T cells after yellow fever vaccination. TCRdb processed the 5' RACE reads anew with MiXCR; each CDR3 protein has one entry. This table has approximately 300,000 distinct CDR3 sequences, 8.7% appearing once. The material sequenced was PBMCs, taken on the day of the first yellow fever vaccination. The source of these receptors is a man aged 18 to 29 who received the YFV17D yellow fever vaccine.

The chain uses TRBV11-2 and TRBJ1-5; D gene unclear. Between the trimmed V and J ends, which lost 0 bases and 7 bases, there was a span of 13 bases. This CDR3 has 15 amino acids. Germline V gene lookup returns CDR1 SGHAT and CDR2 FQNNGV. The CDR3 DNA follows: TGTGCCAGCAGCTTAGATTATGGGGTGGGGCAGCCCCAGCATTTT. The encoded protein is CASSLDYGVGQPQHF.

This clonotype was seen many times. The gene calls are TRBV29-1 and TRBJ2-3; 13 bases align to TRBD2. J lost 0 bases, V lost 5 bases, and 5 bases had no gene match. The germline CDR1 and CDR2 sequences are SQVTM and ANQGSEA. The length of the CDR3 is 16 residues. This CDR3 reads CSVYGLAGASTDTQYF. The CDR3 DNA sequence: TGCAGCGTTTACGGACTAGCGGGGGCCAGCACAGATACGCAGTATTTT.

This clonotype was seen more than once but under ten times. The chain couples TRBV7-2 to TRBJ2-2; 7 positions match TRBD1. Per the germline V gene, CDR1 is SGHTA and CDR2 is FQGNSA. CDR3 length: 15 residues. V lost 6 bases, J lost 2 bases, and 6 bases stayed unmatched. In nucleotides, the CDR3 is TGTGCCAGCAGTCTTGACAGGGCCAACACCGGGGAGCTGTTTTTT. Amino acids: CASSLDRANTGELFF.

This clonotype was seen more than once but under ten times. The rearrangement links TRBV5-1 to TRBJ2-3; possibly TRBD2 for D (5 bases). Trimming pared 2 bases from V and 4 bases from J, leaving 11 bases between. From germline, CDR1 is SGHRS and CDR2 YFSETQ. The CDR3 runs to 14 residues. The CDR3 sequence: CASSFYLAPDTQYF. In DNA, the CDR3 is TGCGCCAGCAGCTTTTACCTAGCTCCAGATACGCAGTATTTT.

This clonotype was counted only a few times. This chain joins TRBV29-1 and TRBJ2-1; D unresolved. V lost 3 bases and J lost 5, with 11 bases in between. Germline V gene sequence: CDR1 SQVTM, CDR2 ANQGSEA. The CDR3 runs to 13 residues. CDR3 sequence reads: CSVDMARDNEQFF. The CDR3 DNA reads as TGCAGCGTTGACATGGCAAGAGACAATGAGCAGTTCTTC.

This clonotype turned up a few times. This chain uses TRBV5-1 with TRBJ2-5; 7 nucleotides line up with TRBD1. The CDR3 totals 15 residues. V was clipped by 4 bases and J by 0 bases; unmatched bases: 6. CDR1 and CDR2 (germline): SGHRS, YFSETQ. The CDR3 nucleotides are TGCGCCAGCAGCCCGACCAGGGGGTACCAAGAGACCCAGTACTTC. Translated: CASSPTRGYQETQYF.

This clonotype showed up many times. V and J are TRBV6-1 and TRBJ1-2; the D is unclear. The germline gives CDR1 MNHNS, CDR2 SASEGT. Trimming left V 7 bases short and J 8 bases short, with 20 bases between. The CDR3 has 14 amino acids. CDR3 sequence: CASTPRPGRSGYTF. For the CDR3, the DNA is TGTGCCAGCACCCCTAGGCCCGGAAGGAGCGGCTACACCTTC.

This clonotype has only a few counts. This sequence joins TRBV5-5 and TRBJ2-3; D is undetermined. Trimming removed 4 bases from V and 5 bases from J, with 8 bases in between. Germline V lookup: CDR1 SGHKS, CDR2 YYEKEE (reference sequence). CDR3 length: 12 amino acids. The CDR3 nucleotides read TGTGCCAGCAGCCGAAATGGAGATACGCAGTATTTT. Protein: CASSRNGDTQYF.

The V call is TRBV6-2 or TRBV6-3, the J call TRBJ1-6; possible D gene TRBD1, 5 bases. CDR3 length: 13 residues. Germline V gene lookup returns CDR1 MNHEY and CDR2 SVGEGT. V lost 7 bases to trimming and J lost 10 bases, with 14 bases between them. In DNA form, the CDR3 reads TGTGCCAGCACCCGGGACGGTGAATCACCCCTCCACTTT. Protein product: CASTRDGESPLHF.

This clonotype was counted at least ten times. The V gene is TRBV5-1, the J gene TRBJ1-2; D is possibly TRBD1 (6 bases). Germline V gene sequence: CDR1 SGHRS, CDR2 YFSETQ. The CDR3 totals 14 residues. Trimming pared 1 base from V and 3 bases from J, leaving 10 bases between. The CDR3 nucleotides are TGCGCCAGCAGCTTGCCAGGGGAGGACTATGGCTACACCTTC. This gives the protein CASSLPGEDYGYTF.

This clonotype has a count of ten or more. V usage is TRBV20-1 and J usage is TRBJ2-5; TRBD1 matches at 9 bases. From germline, CDR1 is DFQATT and CDR2 SNEGSKA (reference sequence). With 6 bases clipped from V and 5 bases from J, the junction kept 7 bases outside the gene matches. This CDR3 spans 13 amino acids. The CDR3 sequence: CSASQGAGETQYF. The CDR3 DNA is TGCAGTGCCTCACAGGGGGCCGGGGAGACCCAGTACTTC.

This clonotype showed up many times. This sequence joins TRBV18 and TRBJ1-4; unclear D gene. The length of the CDR3 is 12 residues. The germline V gene encodes CDR1 KGHSH and CDR2 LQKENI. Trimming took off 8 bases at V and 7 bases at J, with 11 bases between the two ends. For the CDR3, the DNA is TGTGCCAGCAGCCCGGGAGGTGAAAAACTGTTTTTT. Protein product: CASSPGGEKLFF.

The chain links TRBV5-5 to TRBJ2-7, with 7 bases fitting TRBD1. The CDR3 consists of 15 residues. The trim removed 0 bases at V and 4 bases at J, leaving 7 bases unmatched. Germline V gene data show CDR1 as SGHKS and CDR2 as YYEKEE (reference sequence). This chain's CDR3 is CASSLEAGGWYEQYF. CDR3 bases: TGTGCCAGCAGCTTGGAGGCAGGGGGATGGTACGAGCAGTACTTC. The whole variable domain, filled in from reference TRBV5-5 and TRBJ2-7, reads DAGVTQSPTHLIKTRGQQVTLRCSPISGHKSVSWYQQVLGQGPQFIFQYYEKEERGRGNFPDRFSARQFPNYSSELNVNALLLGDSALYLCASSLEAGGWYEQYFGPGTRLTVT.

This clonotype occurred a few times. The genes are TRBV7-8 and TRBJ1-5; the D is unclear. CDR3 length: 12 amino acids. Per germline, CDR1 SGHVS and CDR2 FQNEAQ. Deletions cut 2 bases from V and 7 bases from J, with 6 bases between. CDR3 protein: CASSLNGQPQHF. CDR3 nucleotides: TGTGCCAGCAGCTTAAATGGCCAGCCCCAGCATTTT.

This clonotype was seen a few times. CDR3 amino acids: CASSQLAGGYEQFF. CDR3 nucleotides: TGTGCCAGCTCACAGTTAGCGGGGGGCTATGAGCAGTTCTTC. The J gene is TRBJ2-1, the V gene TRBV18; TRBD2 aligns across 10 bases. The CDR3 is 14 amino acids. CDR1 is KGHSH, CDR2 LQKENI, per germline. V shed 4 bases, J shed 8 bases, and the junction held 5 bases outside the gene matches.

The sample holds many counts of this clonotype. V gene TRBV7-2 combines with J gene TRBJ1-2; D unresolved. The CDR3 has 16 amino acids. V was cut by 1 base and J by 8 bases, with 20 bases left in between. Germline-derived CDR1 and CDR2 are SGHTA and FQGNSA. The CDR3 protein is CASSLGLSPSSWGYTF. Written as DNA, the CDR3 is TGTGCCAGCAGCTTAGGTCTCAGTCCGTCTTCATGGGGCTACACCTTC.

The genes are TRBV29-1 and TRBJ1-2; D unclear. The CDR3 consists of 13 residues. V gave up 0 bases and J gave up 2 bases, with 7 bases separating them. CDR1 is SQVTM, CDR2 ANQGSEA, per germline. In DNA, the CDR3 is TGCAGCGTTGAAGACCAGATGAACTATGGCTACACCTTC. This encodes CSVEDQMNYGYTF.

This clonotype was found many times. The chain has TRBV4-1 and TRBJ2-7; D might be TRBD1 (6 bases). From germline, CDR1 is MGHRA and CDR2 YSYEKL. V lost 2 bases to trimming and J lost 2 bases, with 10 bases between them. The CDR3 covers 14 residues. This CDR3 is CASSQKAGAYEQYV. DNA for the CDR3: TGCGCCAGCAGCCAAAAGGCAGGGGCCTACGAGCAGTACGTC.

This clonotype was counted once. This chain connects TRBV24-1 to TRBJ1-2, with TRBD1 matching 9 bases. Per germline, CDR1 KGHDR and CDR2 SFDVKD. The CDR3 sequence is 14 residues long. V lost 9 bases, J lost 4 bases, and 8 bases stayed unmatched. CDR3 nucleotide sequence: TGTGCCACCTCCGGGACAGGGTCTGGCTATGGCTACACCTTC. As protein: CATSGTGSGYGYTF.

The chain links TRBV11-2 to TRBJ2-5; the D gene is possibly TRBD2 (5 bases). CDR1 is SGHAT, CDR2 FQNNGV, per germline. CDR3 length: 14 amino acids. V lost 1 base, J lost 5 bases, and 11 bases lay in between. As DNA, the CDR3 is TGTGCCAGCAGCTTAGTTCCGGGGTCGGAGACCCAGTACTTC. Protein sequence: CASSLVPGSETQYF.

The chain recombines TRBV5-6 with TRBJ2-3; no firm D call. This CDR3 contains 14 residues. V shed 0 bases and J shed 2 bases, with 7 bases lying between them. CDR1 is SGHDT, CDR2 YYEEEE, per germline. This CDR3 reads CASSLDRYTDTQYF. The CDR3 DNA is TGTGCCAGCAGCTTGGACCGGTACACAGATACGCAGTATTTT.

This clonotype has more than one count but fewer than ten. The V and J genes are TRBV3-1 and TRBJ2-5, with TRBD1 matching over 7 bases. CDR3 size: 13 residues. The germline gives CDR1 LGHDT, CDR2 YNNKEL (reference sequence). J gave up 4 bases and V 7 bases, and 6 bases lay outside the gene matches. The CDR3 DNA reads as TGTGCCAGCAACCTACAGGGGAGAGAGACCCAGTACTTC. As protein: CASNLQGRETQYF.

The rearrangement joins TRBV7-2 to TRBJ2-7; 7 nucleotides match TRBD2. J lost 7 bases, V lost 1 base, and 10 bases had no gene match. Looked up from germline, CDR1 is SGHTA and CDR2 is FQGNSA. CDR3 size: 15 residues. CDR3 sequence reads: CASSLEGGLGGEQYF. DNA of the CDR3: TGTGCCAGCAGCTTAGAGGGCGGCCTGGGAGGGGAGCAGTACTTC.

The V gene is TRBV5-1, the J gene TRBJ2-7, with TRBD1 matching over 8 bases. In germline, CDR1 is SGHRS, CDR2 YFSETQ. The CDR3 has 14 amino acids. J lost 1 base, V lost 7 bases, and 7 bases had no gene match. The CDR3 DNA reads TGCGCCAGCTCCGGACAGGGAATTTCCTACGAGCAGTACTTC. Translating gives CASSGQGISYEQYF.

In its sample, this clonotype was seen a few times. This chain joins TRBV30 and TRBJ1-1; D unresolved. Germline V gene lookup returns CDR1 GTSNPN and CDR2 SVGIG (reference sequence). The CDR3 spans 12 residues. The V gene lost 2 bases and the J gene lost 9 bases, with 13 bases spanning the gap. Here the CDR3 DNA reads TGTGCCTGGAGTACATCATTCGGTCAAGCTTTCTTT. This sequence encodes CAWSTSFGQAFF.

The chain links TRBV19 to TRBJ1-6; a weak D match, TRBD1 (6 bases). Germline CDR1 and CDR2: LNHDA and SQIVND (reference sequence). The CDR3 covers 15 residues. The ends were cut back, 2 bases at V and 7 bases at J, with 12 bases in the middle. In nucleotides, the CDR3 is TGTGCCAGTAGTATACGTTGGGGGGCCAATTCACCCCTCCACTTT. Protein product: CASSIRWGANSPLHF.

This clonotype came up many times. The chain carries TRBV18 and TRBJ2-3; 9 nucleotides align to TRBD2. V was pared by 3 bases and J by 2 bases, with 3 bases of the junction left unmatched. The germline gives CDR1 KGHSH, CDR2 LQKENI. This CDR3 is 15 amino acids long. The chain's CDR3 is CASSPSGGFTDTQYF. DNA of the CDR3: TGTGCCAGCTCACCGAGCGGGGGGTTCACAGATACGCAGTATTTT.